The source of this T cell receptor beta chain is a study of blood T cell repertoires in COVID-19. In the study overall: The United States, Italy and Spain were the sources of the acute and convalescent COVID-19 samples. From T cells, B-cell-depleted T cells, or PBMCs came the material, which was cDNA or gDNA.

As processed by the authors: The assay estimated nucleated cells by amplifying reference gene primers. Measured with immunoSEQ multiplex PCR; TCRdb has only the in-frame clones, and not every one. D and trimming come from the DNA, and the V and J calls and clone size come from that table. Altogether about 160,000 clones are present, around 82% being singletons, with the ten largest covering about 11%. The sequence was obtained from a woman older than 75 with active or convalescent COVID-19. Material for sequencing was peripheral blood.

This CDR3 is CASGQYEAFF. The DNA of the CDR3 is TGTGCCAGCGGTCAGTACGAAGCTTTCTTT. This chain connects TRBV6-5 to TRBJ1-1; D gene unclear. V lost 8 bases and J 8 bases, leaving 9 bases between the germline ends. In germline, CDR1 is MNHEY, CDR2 SVGAGI. The CDR3 covers 10 residues.